Described below is a single T cell receptor (beta chain) sequence and its context. The CDR3 runs to 14 residues. CDR1 and CDR2 (germline): SEHNR, FQNEAQ (reference sequence). Deletions cut 5 bases from V and 11 bases from J, with 18 bases between. This sample stems from a study of blood T cell repertoires in COVID-19. Study background: Sites across the United States, Italy and Spain contributed samples from acute and convalescent COVID-19. PBMCs, B-cell-depleted T cells, or T cells were the source of the cDNA or gDNA that made up the material.

Methods used by the authors: Reference gene primer amplification in the assay estimated nucleated cell counts. Libraries were prepared by immunoSEQ multiplex PCR; TCRdb keeps only in-frame clonotypes and omits some of them. The D gene and trimming were derived from the DNA, and the V and J assignments and clone size from that table. The sample yields fewer than 250,000 clones, 70% to 90% seen once. V and J are TRBV7-9 and TRBJ1-4; TRBD1 is a possible D gene (5 bases). This TCR derives from a middle-aged man with acute or convalescent COVID-19. Source material: peripheral blood. The CDR3 coding sequence is TGTGCCAGCAGCCCCGGACTCCGCGGGGCGAAACTGTTTTTT. Its translation: CASSPGLRGAKLFF.